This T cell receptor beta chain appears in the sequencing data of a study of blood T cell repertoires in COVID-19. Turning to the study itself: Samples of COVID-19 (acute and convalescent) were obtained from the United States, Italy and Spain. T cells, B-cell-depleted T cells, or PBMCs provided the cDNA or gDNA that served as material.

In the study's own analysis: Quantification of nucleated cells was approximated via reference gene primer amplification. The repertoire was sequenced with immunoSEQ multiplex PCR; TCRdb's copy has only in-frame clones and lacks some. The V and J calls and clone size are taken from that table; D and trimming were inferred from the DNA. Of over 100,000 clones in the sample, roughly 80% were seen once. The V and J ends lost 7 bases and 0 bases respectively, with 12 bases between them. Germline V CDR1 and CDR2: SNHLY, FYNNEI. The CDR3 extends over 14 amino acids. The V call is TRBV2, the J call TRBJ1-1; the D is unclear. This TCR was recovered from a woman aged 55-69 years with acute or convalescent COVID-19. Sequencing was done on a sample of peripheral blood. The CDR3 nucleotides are TGTGCCAGCATTCAACAGTTCATGAACACTGAAGCTTTCTTT. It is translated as CASIQQFMNTEAFF.